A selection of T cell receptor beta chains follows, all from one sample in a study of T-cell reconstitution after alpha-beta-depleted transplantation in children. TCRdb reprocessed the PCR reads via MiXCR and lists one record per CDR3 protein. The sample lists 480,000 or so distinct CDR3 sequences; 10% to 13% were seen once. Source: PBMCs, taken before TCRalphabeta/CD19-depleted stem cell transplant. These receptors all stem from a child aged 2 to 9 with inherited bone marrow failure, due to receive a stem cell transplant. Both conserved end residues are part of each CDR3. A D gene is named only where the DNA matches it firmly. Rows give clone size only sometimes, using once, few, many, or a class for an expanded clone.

TGCGCCAGCAGCCCAGGACAGCGCCTCGGGGGCTACACCTTC	CASSPGQRLGGYTF	.	TRBV4-1	TRBJ1-2	many
TGTGCCAGCAGCCAAGAAGTGGTCCAAGAGACCCAGTACTTC	CASSQEVVQETQYF	.	TRBV4-2	TRBJ2-5	few
TGTGCCAGCTCACCCTGGGCGGAAGGGAATGAGCAGTTCTTC	CASSPWAEGNEQFF	.	TRBV18	TRBJ2-1	.
TGCAGTGCCCACCGGGGGGGTACCGGGGAGCTGTTTTTT	CSAHRGGTGELFF	TRBD2	TRBV20-1	TRBJ2-2	.
TGTGCCAGCAGCTTGGAGGTCGGGGGTTACTACGAGCAGTACTTC	CASSLEVGGYYEQYF	.	TRBV5-5	TRBJ2-7	.
TGTGCCAGCGGTATCTTAGAGACCCAGTACTTC	CASGILETQYF	.	TRBV6-6	TRBJ2-5	many
TGTGCCATCAGTGTGACAGGGGTGGATAATTCACCCCTCCACTTT	CAISVTGVDNSPLHF	TRBD1	TRBV10-3	TRBJ1-6	many
TGTGCCAGCAGCCCGGAGGGACTAGCGGTTACTACCGGGGAGCTGTTTTTT	CASSPEGLAVTTGELFF	TRBD2	TRBV4-2	TRBJ2-2	many
TGTGCCATCAGCGATGTCCAAACAGGGACCGAAGCTTTCTTT	CAISDVQTGTEAFF	.	TRBV10-3	TRBJ1-1	few
TGTGCCAGCAGCCAATTTGACGGGACTAGCGGTTACAATGAGCAGTTCTTC	CASSQFDGTSGYNEQFF	TRBD2	TRBV7-9	TRBJ2-1	many
TGTGCCAGCAGGGCTGGGACACCTCAAGAGACCCAGTACTTC	CASRAGTPQETQYF	.	TRBV5-6	TRBJ2-5	many
TGCGCCAGCAGCTTGGGAGACGTTGCTGTAGATACGCAGTATTTT	CASSLGDVAVDTQYF	.	TRBV5-1	TRBJ2-3	many
TGTGCCAGCAGTTCTAGGGGGAGGCGGGAAACCTCCTACGAGCAGTACTTC	CASSSRGRRETSYEQYF	.	TRBV12-3/TRBV12-4	TRBJ2-7	many
TGTGCCAGCAGCCAAGATCAGGCGGCTAACTATGGCTACACCTTC	CASSQDQAANYGYTF	.	TRBV3-1	TRBJ1-2	many
TGTGCCAGCAGCCGACTGGGTGAAGAGACCCAGTACTTC	CASSRLGEETQYF	.	TRBV7-7	TRBJ2-5	many
TGTGCCAGCAGTGAGTCGTCGAGCTGGAATGAGCAGTTCTTC	CASSESSSWNEQFF	.	TRBV25-1	TRBJ2-1	few
TGTGCCAGCACCGTGACAGGAGATACCTACGAGCAGTACTTC	CASTVTGDTYEQYF	.	TRBV12-3/TRBV12-4	TRBJ2-7	many
TGTGCCAGCAGTTTAAGGTCAGGGGTTGCTTTCTTT	CASSLRSGVAFF	.	TRBV27	TRBJ1-1	many
TGTGCCAGCTCACCACCAAGCGGGAGATCTGGGGAGCAGTACTTC	CASSPPSGRSGEQYF	TRBD2	TRBV18	TRBJ2-7	few
TGTGCCACCATTTATTTGCAAATCGGGAGTGGCTTGTTCCGGGACTCGTACGAGCAGTACTTC	CATIYLQIGSGLFRDSYEQYF	.	TRBV24-1	TRBJ2-7	.
TGCAGCGTTGAGACACAAGAGACCCAGTACTTC	CSVETQETQYF	.	TRBV29-1	TRBJ2-5	many
TGTGCCAGCAGCCTGGAGCCGACCTATGGCTACACCTTC	CASSLEPTYGYTF	.	TRBV6-1	TRBJ1-2	many
TGTGCCAGCAGCGTAGGCGGGAGCGTCACCGGGGAGCTGTTTTTT	CASSVGGSVTGELFF	TRBD2	TRBV9	TRBJ2-2	many
TGTGCCAGCAGCTTGATGCCCGGGGGGCGGTTGGATAACTATGGCTACACCTTC	CASSLMPGGRLDNYGYTF	.	TRBV5-6	TRBJ1-2	many
TGTGCCAGCAGGACTAGCTCCTACAATGAGCAGTTCTTC	CASRTSSYNEQFF	TRBD2	TRBV10-2	TRBJ2-1	many